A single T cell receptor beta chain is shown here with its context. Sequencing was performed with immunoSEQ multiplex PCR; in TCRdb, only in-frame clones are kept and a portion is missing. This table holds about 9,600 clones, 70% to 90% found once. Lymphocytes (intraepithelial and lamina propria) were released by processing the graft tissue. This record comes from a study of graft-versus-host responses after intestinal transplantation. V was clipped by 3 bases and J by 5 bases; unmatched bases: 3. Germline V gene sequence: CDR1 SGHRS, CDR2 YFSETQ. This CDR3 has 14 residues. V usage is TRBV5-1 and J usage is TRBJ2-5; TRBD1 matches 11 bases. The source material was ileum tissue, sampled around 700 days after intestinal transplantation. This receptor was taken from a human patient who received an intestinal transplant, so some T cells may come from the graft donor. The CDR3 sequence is CASSWTGGEETQYF. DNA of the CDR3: TGCGCCAGCAGCTGGACAGGGGGCGAGGAGACCCAGTACTTC.